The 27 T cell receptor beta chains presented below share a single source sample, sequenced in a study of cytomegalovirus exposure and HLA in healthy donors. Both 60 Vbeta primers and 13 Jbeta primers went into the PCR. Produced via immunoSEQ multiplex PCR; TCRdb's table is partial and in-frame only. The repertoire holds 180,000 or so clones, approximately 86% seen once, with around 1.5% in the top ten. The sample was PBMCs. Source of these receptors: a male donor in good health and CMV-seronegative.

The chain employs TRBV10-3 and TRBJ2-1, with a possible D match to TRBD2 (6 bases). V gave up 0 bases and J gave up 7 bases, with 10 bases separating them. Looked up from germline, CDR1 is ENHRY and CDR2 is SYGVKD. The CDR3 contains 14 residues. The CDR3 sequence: CAISESGGLNEQFF. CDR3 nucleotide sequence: TGTGCCATCAGTGAGTCGGGGGGTTTGAATGAGCAGTTCTTC.

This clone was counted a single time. The CDR3: CASLASGTYEQYF. CDR3 nucleotide sequence: TGTGCCAGTCTCGCTAGCGGAACCTACGAGCAGTACTTC. This chain uses TRBV19 with TRBJ2-7, with TRBD2 matching 7 bases. The CDR3 covers 13 residues. The germline V gene encodes CDR1 LNHDA and CDR2 SQIVND (reference sequence). V lost 8 bases and J lost 2; bases outside the gene matches: 6.

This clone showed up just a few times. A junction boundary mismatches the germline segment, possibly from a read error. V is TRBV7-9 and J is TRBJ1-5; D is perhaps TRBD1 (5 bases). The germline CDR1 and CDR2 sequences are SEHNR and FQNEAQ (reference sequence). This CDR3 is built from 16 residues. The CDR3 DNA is TGTTCCAGCAGCTTAGGTTCTGGGGCGGAGGGCCAGCCCCAGCATTTT. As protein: CSSSLGSGAEGQPQHF.

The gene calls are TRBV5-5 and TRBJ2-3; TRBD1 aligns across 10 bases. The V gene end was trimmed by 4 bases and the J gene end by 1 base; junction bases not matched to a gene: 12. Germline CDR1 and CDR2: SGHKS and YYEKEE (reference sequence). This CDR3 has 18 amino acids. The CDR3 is CASSGGQGRGLGTDTQYF. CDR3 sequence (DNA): TGTGCCAGCAGCGGGGGACAGGGGAGAGGACTAGGCACAGATACGCAGTATTTT.

The CDR3 DNA follows: TGTGCCAGCAGCTTCCCTTTGCGGGGGGCCACCACAGATACGCAGTATTTT. Protein product: CASSFPLRGATTDTQYF. V usage is TRBV11-2 and J usage is TRBJ2-3; TRBD2 matches 8 bases. CDR3 length: 17 residues. Germline-derived CDR1 and CDR2 are SGHAT and FQNNGV. The J segment lost 2 bases and the V segment lost 3 bases, leaving 10 bases of the junction unmatched.

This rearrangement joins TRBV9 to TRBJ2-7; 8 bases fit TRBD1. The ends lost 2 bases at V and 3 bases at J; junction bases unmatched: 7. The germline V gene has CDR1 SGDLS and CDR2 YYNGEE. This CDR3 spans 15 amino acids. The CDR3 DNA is TGTGCCAGCAGCGTCAGACAGGGGCCCCTCTACGAGCAGTACTTC. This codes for CASSVRQGPLYEQYF.

The CDR3 DNA follows: TGTGCCAGCAGCTTGGGGGGAGCCGGGGAGCTGTTTTTT. It specifies CASSLGGAGELFF. The chain employs TRBV5-4 and TRBJ2-2; weak D call: TRBD2 (5 bases). The V and J ends lost 0 bases and 6 bases respectively, with 6 bases between them. The V gene's germline CDR1 is SGHNT and CDR2 YYREEE (reference sequence). The CDR3 contains 13 residues.

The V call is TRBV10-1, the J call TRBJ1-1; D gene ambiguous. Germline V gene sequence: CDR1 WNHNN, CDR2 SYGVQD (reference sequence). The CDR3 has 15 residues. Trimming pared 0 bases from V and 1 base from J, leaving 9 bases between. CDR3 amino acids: CASSESYRGNTEAFF. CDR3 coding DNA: TGCGCCAGCAGTGAGTCCTATCGCGGGAACACTGAAGCTTTCTTT.

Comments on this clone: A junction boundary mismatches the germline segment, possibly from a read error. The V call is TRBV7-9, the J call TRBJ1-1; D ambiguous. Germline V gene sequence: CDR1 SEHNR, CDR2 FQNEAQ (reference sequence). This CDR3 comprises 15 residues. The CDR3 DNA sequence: TGTTCCAGCAGCTTAGCGTTCAGGATGAACACTGAAGCTTTCTTT. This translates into CSSSLAFRMNTEAFF.

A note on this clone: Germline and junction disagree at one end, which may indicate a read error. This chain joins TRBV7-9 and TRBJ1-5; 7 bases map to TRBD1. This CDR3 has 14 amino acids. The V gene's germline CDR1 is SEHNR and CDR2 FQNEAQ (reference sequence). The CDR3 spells CSSQNGQDNQPQHF. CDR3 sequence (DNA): TGTTCCAGCCAGAACGGACAGGACAATCAGCCCCAGCATTTT.

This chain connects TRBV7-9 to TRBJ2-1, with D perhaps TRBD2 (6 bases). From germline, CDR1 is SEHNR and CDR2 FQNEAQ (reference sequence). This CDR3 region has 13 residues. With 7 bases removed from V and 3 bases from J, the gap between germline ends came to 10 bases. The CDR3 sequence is CASIRESYNEQFF. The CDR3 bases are TGTGCCAGCATACGGGAGAGCTACAATGAGCAGTTCTTC.

The chain's CDR3 is CASSRGTSGLLQGEQYF. The CDR3 DNA follows: TGTGCCAGCAGCCGGGGGACTAGCGGACTATTACAGGGGGAGCAGTACTTC. This chain connects TRBV7-2 to TRBJ2-7, with 11 bases aligning to TRBD2. Germline trimming cut 5 bases from V and 7 bases from J; bases unmatched to any gene: 16. Germline loops: CDR1 SGHTA, CDR2 FQGNSA. The length of the CDR3 is 17 residues.

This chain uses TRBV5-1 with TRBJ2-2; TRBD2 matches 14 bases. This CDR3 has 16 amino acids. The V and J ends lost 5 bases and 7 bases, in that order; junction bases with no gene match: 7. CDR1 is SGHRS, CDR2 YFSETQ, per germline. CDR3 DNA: TGCGCCAGCAGGGACGCGGGACTAGCGGGAGTCGGGGAGCTGTTTTTT. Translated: CASRDAGLAGVGELFF.

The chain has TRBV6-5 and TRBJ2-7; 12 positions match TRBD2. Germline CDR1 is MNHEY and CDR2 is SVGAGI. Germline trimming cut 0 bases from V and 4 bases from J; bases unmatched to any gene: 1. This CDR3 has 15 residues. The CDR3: CASSYSTSGSYEQYF. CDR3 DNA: TGTGCCAGCAGTTACTCGACTAGCGGGAGTTACGAGCAGTACTTC.

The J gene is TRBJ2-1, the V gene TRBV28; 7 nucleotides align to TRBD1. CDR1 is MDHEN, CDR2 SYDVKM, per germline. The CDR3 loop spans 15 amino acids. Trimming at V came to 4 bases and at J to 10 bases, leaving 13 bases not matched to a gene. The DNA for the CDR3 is TGTGCCAGCAGTTCCCCGGGACAGCACTACCGAGAGCAGTTCTTC. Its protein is CASSSPGQHYREQFF.

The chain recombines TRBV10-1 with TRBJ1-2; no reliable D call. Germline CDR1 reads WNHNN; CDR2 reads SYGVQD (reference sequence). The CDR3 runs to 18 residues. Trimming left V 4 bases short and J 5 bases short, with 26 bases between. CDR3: CASSATPSTFRQRYGYTF. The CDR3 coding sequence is TGCGCCAGCAGTGCGACACCATCGACGTTTAGGCAAAGGTATGGCTACACCTTC.

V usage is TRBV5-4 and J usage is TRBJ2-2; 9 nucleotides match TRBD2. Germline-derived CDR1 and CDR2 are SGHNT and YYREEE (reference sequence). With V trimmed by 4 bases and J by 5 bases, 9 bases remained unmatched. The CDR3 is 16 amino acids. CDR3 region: CASSRSGGQETGELFF. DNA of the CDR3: TGTGCCAGCAGCCGGAGCGGGGGGCAGGAAACCGGGGAGCTGTTTTTT. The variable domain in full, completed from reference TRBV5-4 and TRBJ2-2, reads ETGVTQSPTHLIKTRGQQVTLRCSSQSGHNTVSWYQQALGQGPQFIFQYYREEENGRGNFPPRFSGLQFPNYSSELNVNALELDDSALYLCASSRSGGQETGELFFGEGSRLTVL.

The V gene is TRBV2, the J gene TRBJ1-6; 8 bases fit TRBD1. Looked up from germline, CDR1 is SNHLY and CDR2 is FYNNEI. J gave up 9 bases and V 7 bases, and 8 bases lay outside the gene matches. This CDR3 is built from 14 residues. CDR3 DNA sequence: TGTGCCAGCACCACAGGGGGTGGGAGTTCACCCCTCCACTTT. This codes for CASTTGGGSSPLHF.

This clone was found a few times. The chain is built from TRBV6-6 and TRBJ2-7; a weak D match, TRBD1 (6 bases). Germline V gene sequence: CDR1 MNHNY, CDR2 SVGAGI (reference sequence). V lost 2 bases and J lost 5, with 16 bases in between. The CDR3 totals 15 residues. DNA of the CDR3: TGTGCCAGCAGTTACCCCGGAACAGGGCGCGACGAGCAGTACTTC. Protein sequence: CASSYPGTGRDEQYF.

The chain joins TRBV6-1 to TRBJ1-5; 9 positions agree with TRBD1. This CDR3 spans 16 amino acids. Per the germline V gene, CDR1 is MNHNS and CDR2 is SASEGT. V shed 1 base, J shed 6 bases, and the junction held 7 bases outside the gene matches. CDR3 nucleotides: TGTGCCAGCAGTGAAGACGTGGGACAGGGAATTCAGCCCCAGCATTTT. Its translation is CASSEDVGQGIQPQHF.

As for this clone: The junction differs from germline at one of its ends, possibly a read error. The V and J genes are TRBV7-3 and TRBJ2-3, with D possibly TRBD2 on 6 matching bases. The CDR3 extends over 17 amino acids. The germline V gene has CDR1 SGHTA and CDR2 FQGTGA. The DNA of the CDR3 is TGTGCCGGCAGCGATCCAGGCGGAGGGGACAGCACAGATACGCAGTATTTT. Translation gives CAGSDPGGGDSTDTQYF.

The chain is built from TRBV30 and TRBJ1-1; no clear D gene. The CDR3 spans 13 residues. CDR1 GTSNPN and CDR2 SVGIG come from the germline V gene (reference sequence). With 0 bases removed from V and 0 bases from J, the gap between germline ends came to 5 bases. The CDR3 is CAWSVRVNTEAFF. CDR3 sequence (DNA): TGTGCCTGGAGTGTACGAGTGAACACTGAAGCTTTCTTT.

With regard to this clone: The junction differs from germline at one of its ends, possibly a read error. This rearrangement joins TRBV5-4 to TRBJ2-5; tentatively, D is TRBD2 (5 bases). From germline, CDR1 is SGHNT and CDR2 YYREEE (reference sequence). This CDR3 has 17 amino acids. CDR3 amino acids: CASRPETSDSSQGTQYF. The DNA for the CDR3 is TGTGCCAGCAGGCCTGAGACCTCGGACTCCTCGCAAGGGACCCAGTACTTC.

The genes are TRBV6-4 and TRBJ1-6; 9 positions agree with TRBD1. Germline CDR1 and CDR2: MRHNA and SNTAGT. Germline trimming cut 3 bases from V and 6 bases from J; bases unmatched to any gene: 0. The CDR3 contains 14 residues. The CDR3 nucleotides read TGTGCCAGCAGTGAGGGACAGGGTAATTCACCCCTCCACTTT. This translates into CASSEGQGNSPLHF.

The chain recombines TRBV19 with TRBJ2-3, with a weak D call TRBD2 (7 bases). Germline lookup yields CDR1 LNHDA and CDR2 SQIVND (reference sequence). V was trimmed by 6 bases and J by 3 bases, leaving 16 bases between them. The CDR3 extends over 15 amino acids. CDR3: CASSHDGGPTDTQYF. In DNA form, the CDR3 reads TGTGCCAGTAGCCACGACGGGGGGCCGACAGATACGCAGTATTTT. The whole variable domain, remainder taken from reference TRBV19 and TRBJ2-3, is DGGITQSPKYLFRKEGQNVTLSCEQNLNHDAMYWYRQDPGQGLRLIYYSQIVNDFQKGDIAEGYSVSREKKESFPLTVTSAQKNPTAFYLCASSHDGGPTDTQYFGPGTRLTVL.

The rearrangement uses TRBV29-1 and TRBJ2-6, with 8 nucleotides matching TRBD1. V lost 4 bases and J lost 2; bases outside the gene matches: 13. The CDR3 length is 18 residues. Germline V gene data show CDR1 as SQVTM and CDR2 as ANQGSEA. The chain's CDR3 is CSVAEGTGSIAGANVLTF. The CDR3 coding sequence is TGCAGCGTTGCCGAGGGGACAGGTTCTATTGCTGGGGCCAACGTCCTGACTTTC.

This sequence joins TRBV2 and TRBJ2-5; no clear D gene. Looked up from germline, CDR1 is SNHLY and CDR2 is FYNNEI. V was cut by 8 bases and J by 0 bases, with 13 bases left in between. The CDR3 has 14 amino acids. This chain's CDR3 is CASAGPLHQETQYF. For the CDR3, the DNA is TGTGCCAGCGCCGGTCCCCTGCACCAAGAGACCCAGTACTTC.